One sample yielded the 5 T cell receptor beta chains listed below, sequenced in a study of T cells in Graves' hyperthyroidism and ophthalmopathy. The source material, RNA transcripts, was used to amplify TCR beta CDR3 regions. First-round RT-PCR with HTBI primers amplified the TCR CDR3 region. TCRdb recomputed calls from the multiplex PCR reads with MiXCR, one row per CDR3 protein. This sample carries 250,000 to 300,000 distinct CDR3 sequences, roughly 15% of them seen once, and the ten largest clones take around 31%. Sequencing was done on a sample of blood. The receptor source for this set is a woman aged 45-65 years with Graves' hyperthyroidism that later progressed to Graves' ophthalmopathy.

This clonotype was observed many times. The J gene is TRBJ1-1, the V gene TRBV20-1; D is undetermined. This CDR3 has 15 amino acids. CDR1 is DFQATT and CDR2 is SNEGSKA in the germline V gene (reference sequence). With 0 bases removed from V and 0 bases from J, the gap between germline ends came to 11 bases. This CDR3 reads CSARDGEGLNTEAFF. CDR3 DNA: TGCAGTGCTAGAGATGGGGAGGGATTGAACACTGAAGCTTTCTTT.

This clonotype was counted ten times or more. The chain combines TRBV15 with TRBJ2-2; no firm D call. The CDR3 has 13 amino acids. CDR1 and CDR2 (germline): LNHNV, YYDKDF (reference sequence). Deletions cut 6 bases from V and 3 bases from J, with 8 bases between. The CDR3 loop reads CATSVLHTGELFF. CDR3 sequence (DNA): TGTGCCACCAGTGTCCTTCACACCGGGGAGCTGTTTTTT.

This clonotype was counted at least ten times. V usage is TRBV12-3 or TRBV12-4 and J usage is TRBJ1-4; tentative D call: TRBD1 (5 bases). V lost 10 bases and J lost 4, with 13 bases in between. The CDR3 loop spans 13 amino acids. The CDR3 DNA follows: TGTGCCACCGTAGAGGGGCTTAATGAAAAACTGTTTTTT. Protein sequence: CATVEGLNEKLFF.

This sequence joins TRBV28 and TRBJ1-2, with D perhaps TRBD1 (6 bases). Trimming shortened V by 6 bases and J by 4 bases, and 12 bases separated the two germline ends. CDR1 MDHEN and CDR2 SYDVKM come from the germline V gene. The CDR3 contains 13 residues. Here the CDR3 reads CASRSTGSYGYTF. CDR3 coding DNA: TGTGCCAGCAGATCTACAGGGTCCTATGGCTACACCTTC.

This clonotype was seen ten or more times. The chain carries TRBV12-3 or TRBV12-4 and TRBJ1-1, with no clear D. The V end lost 3 bases, the J end lost 1 base, and 6 bases lay between the germline ends. This CDR3 region has 13 residues. In nucleotides, the CDR3 is TGTGCCAGCAGTTTCGGGAGGAACACTGAAGCTTTCTTT. Translating it yields CASSFGRNTEAFF.